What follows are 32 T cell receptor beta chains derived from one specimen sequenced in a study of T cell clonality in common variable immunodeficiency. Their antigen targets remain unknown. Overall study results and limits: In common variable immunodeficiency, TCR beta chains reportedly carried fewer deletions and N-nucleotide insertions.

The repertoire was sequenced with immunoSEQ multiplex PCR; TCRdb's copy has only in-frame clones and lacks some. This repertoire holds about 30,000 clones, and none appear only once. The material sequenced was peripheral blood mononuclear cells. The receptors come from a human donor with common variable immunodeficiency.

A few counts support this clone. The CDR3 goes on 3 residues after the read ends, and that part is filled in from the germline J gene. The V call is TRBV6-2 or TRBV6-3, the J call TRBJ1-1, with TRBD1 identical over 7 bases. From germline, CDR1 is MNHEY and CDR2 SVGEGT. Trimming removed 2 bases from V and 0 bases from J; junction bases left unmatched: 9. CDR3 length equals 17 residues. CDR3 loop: CASSYHPTGPVNTEAFF. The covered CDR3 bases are TGTGCCAGCAGTTACCACCCGACAGGGCCAGTGAACACTGAA.

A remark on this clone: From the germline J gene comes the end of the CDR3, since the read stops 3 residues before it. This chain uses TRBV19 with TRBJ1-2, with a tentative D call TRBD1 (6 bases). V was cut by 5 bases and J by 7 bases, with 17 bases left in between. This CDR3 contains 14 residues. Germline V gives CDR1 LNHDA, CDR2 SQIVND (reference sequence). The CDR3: CASSPAGGAAGYTF. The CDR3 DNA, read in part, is TGTGCCAGTAGTCCCGCGGGGGGGGCAGCTGGC.

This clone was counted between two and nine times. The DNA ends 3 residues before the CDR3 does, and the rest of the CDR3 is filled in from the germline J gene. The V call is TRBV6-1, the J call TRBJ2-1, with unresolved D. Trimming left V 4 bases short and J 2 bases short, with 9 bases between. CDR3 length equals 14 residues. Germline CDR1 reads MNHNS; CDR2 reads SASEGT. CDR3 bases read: TGTGCCAGCAGTGTACACAGCACCTACAATGAG. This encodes CASSVHSTYNE. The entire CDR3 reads CASSVHSTYNEQFF.

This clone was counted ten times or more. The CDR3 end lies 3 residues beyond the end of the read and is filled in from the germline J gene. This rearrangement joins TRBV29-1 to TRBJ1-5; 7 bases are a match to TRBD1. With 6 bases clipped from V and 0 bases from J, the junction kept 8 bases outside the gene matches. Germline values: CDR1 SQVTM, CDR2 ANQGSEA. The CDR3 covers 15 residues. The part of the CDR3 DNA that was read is TGCAGCGTGGGGGGAAACAGGGGTAGCAATCAGCCC. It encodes CSVGGNRGSNQP. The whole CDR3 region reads CSVGGNRGSNQPQHF.

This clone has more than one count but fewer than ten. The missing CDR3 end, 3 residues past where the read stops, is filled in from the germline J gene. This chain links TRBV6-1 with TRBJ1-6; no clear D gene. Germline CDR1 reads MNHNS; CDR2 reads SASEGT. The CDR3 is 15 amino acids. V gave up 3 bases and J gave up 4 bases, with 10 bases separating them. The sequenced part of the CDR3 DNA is TGTGCCAGCAGTGACCCGAGGCAATATAATTCACCC. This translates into CASSDPRQYNSP. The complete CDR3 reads CASSDPRQYNSPLHF.

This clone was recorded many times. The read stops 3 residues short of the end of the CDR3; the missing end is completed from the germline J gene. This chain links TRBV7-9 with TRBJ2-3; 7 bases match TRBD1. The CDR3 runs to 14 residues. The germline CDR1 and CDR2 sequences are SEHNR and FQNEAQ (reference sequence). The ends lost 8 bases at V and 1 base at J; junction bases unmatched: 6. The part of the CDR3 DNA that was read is TGTGCCAGCCCCGGAGACAGGGGCACAGATACG. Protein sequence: CASPGDRGTDT. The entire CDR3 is CASPGDRGTDTQYF.

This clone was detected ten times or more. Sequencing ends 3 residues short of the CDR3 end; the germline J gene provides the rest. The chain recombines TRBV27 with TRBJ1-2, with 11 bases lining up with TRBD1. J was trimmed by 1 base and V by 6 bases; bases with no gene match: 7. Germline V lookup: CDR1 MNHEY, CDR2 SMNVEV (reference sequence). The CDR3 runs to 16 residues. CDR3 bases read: TGTGCCAGCAGCATGGACAGGGGGCATGGTAACTATGGC. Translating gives CASSMDRGHGNYG. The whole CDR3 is CASSMDRGHGNYGYTF.

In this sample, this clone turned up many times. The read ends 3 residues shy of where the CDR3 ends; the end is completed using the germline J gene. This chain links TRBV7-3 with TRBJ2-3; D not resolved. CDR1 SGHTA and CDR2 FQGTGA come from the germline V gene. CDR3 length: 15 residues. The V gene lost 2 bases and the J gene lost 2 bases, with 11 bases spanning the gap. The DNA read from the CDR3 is TGTGCCAGCAGCTTAGACGGCAGGCCCACAGATACG. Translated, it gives CASSLDGRPTDT. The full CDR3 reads CASSLDGRPTDTQYF.

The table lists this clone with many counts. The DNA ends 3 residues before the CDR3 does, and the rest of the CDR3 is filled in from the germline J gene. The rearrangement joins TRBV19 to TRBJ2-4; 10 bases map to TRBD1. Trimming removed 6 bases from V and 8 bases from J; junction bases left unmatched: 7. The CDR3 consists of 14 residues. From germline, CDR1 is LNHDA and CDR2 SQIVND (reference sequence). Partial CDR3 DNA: TGTGCCAGTAGCGCGTTGGGGACAGGGGACATT. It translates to CASSALGTGDI. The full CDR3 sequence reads CASSALGTGDIQYF.

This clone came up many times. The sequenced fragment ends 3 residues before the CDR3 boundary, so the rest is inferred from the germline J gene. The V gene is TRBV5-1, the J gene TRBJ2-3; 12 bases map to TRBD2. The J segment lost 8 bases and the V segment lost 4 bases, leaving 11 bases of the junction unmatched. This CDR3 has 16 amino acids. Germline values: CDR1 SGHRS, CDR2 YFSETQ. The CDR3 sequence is CASSPDPGLAGGTQYF. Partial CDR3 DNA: TGCGCCAGCAGCCCAGATCCGGGACTAGCGGGTGGTACG.

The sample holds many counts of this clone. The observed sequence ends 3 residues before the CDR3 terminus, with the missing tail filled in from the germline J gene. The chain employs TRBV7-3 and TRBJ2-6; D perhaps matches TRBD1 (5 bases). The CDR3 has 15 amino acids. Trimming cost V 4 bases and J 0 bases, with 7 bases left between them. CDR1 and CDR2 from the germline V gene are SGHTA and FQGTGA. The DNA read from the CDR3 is TGTGCCAGCAGCTACGACAGCTCTGGGGCCAACGTC. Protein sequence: CASSYDSSGANV. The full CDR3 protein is CASSYDSSGANVLTF. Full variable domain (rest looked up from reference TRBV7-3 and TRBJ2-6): GAGVSQTPSNKVTEKGKYVELRCDPISGHTALYWYRQSLGQGPEFLIYFQGTGAADDSGLPNDRFFAVRPEGSVSTLKIQRTERGDSAVYLCASSYDSSGANVLTFGAGSRLTVL.

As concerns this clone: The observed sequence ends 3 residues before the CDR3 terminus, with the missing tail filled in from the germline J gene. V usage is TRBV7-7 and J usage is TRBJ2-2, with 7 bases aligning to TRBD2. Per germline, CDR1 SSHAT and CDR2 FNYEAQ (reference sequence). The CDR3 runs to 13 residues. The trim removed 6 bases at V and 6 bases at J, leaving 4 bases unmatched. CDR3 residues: CASRPAGPGELFF. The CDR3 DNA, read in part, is TGTGCCAGCAGGCCAGCGGGGCCCGGGGAG.

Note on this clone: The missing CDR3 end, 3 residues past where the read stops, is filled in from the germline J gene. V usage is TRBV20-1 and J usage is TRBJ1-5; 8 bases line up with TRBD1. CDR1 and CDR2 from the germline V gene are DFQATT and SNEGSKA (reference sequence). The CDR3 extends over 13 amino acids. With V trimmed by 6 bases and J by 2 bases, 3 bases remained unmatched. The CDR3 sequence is CSATTGGNQPQHF. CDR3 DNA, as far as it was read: TGCAGTGCAACGACAGGGGGCAATCAGCCC.

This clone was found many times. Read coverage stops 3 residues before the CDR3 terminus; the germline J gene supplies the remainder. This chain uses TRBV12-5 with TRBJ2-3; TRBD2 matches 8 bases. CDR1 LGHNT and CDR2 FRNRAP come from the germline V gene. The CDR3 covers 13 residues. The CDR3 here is CASGLGRTSTQYF. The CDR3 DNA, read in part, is TGTGCTAGTGGTTTGGGCAGGACTAGCACG.

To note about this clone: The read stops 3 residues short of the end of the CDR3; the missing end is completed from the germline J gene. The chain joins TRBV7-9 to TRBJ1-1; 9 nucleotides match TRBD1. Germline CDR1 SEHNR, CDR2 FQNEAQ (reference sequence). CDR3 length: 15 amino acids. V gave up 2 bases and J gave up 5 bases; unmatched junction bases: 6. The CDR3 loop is CASSLLGTGSTEAFF. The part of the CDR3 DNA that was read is TGTGCCAGCAGCTTATTGGGGACAGGGAGTACTGAA.

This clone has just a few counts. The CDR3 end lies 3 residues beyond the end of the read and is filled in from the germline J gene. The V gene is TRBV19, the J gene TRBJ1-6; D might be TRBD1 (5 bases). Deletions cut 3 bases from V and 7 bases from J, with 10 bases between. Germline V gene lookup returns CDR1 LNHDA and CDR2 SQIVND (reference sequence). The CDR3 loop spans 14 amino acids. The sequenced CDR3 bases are TGTGCCAGTAGTATTGCCGCAGGGAATTCACCC. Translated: CASSIAAGNSP. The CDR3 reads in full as CASSIAAGNSPLHF.

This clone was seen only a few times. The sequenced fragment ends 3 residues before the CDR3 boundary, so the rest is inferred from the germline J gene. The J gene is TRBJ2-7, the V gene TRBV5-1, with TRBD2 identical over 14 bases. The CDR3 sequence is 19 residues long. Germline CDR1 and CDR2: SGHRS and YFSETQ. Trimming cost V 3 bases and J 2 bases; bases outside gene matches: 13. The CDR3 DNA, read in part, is TGCGCCAGCAGCTACTACCCCCCGGGACTAGCGGGGGAGACCTACGAG. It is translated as CASSYYPPGLAGETYE. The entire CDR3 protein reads CASSYYPPGLAGETYEQYF.

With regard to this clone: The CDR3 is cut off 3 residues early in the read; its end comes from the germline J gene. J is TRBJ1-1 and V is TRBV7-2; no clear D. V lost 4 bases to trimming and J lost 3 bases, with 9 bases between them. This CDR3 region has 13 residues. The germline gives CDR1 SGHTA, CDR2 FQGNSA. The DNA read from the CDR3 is TGTGCCAGCAGCTCCGACGGGTACACTGAA. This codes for CASSSDGYTE. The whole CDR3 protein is CASSSDGYTEAFF.

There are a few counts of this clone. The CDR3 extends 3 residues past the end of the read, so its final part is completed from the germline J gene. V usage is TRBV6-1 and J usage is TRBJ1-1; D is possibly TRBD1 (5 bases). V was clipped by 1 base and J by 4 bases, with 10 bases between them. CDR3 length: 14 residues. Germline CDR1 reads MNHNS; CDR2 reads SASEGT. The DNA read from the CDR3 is TGTGCCAGCAGTGAAGGGGGGGGGAGCACTGAA. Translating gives CASSEGGGSTE. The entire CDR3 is CASSEGGGSTEAFF.

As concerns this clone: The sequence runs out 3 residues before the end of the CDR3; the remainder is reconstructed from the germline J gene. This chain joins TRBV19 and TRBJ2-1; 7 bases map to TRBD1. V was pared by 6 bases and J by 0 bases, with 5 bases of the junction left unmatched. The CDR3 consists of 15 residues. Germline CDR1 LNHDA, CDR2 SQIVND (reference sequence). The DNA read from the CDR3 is TGTGCCAGTAGCATGGGACAGTCCTCCTACAATGAG. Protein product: CASSMGQSSYNE. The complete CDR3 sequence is CASSMGQSSYNEQFF.

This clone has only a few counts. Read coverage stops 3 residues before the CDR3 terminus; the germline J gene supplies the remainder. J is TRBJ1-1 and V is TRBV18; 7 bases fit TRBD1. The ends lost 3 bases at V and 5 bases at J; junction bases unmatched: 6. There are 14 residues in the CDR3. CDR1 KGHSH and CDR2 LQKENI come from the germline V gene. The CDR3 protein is CASSPPGRGTEAFF. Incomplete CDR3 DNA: TGTGCCAGCTCACCCCCAGGCAGGGGGACTGAA.

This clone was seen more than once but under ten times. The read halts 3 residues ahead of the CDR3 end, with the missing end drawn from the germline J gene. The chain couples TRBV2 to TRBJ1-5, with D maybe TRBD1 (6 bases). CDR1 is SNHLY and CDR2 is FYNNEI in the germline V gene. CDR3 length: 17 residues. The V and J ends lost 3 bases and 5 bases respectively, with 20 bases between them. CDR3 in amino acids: CASSEATGAYADQPQHF. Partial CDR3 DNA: TGTGCCAGCAGTGAGGCGACAGGCGCCTACGCTGATCAGCCC.

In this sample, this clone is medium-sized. The CDR3 reads CASSPDTHQETQYF. CDR3 bases read: TGTGCCAGCAGCCCGGACACACACCAAGAGACC. The chain joins TRBV9 to TRBJ2-5, with D possibly matching TRBD1 (5 bases). The CDR3 goes on 3 residues after the read ends, and that part is filled in from the germline J gene. CDR1 and CDR2 (germline): SGDLS, YYNGEE. V was cut by 4 bases and J by 0 bases, with 10 bases left in between. CDR3 length: 14 amino acids.

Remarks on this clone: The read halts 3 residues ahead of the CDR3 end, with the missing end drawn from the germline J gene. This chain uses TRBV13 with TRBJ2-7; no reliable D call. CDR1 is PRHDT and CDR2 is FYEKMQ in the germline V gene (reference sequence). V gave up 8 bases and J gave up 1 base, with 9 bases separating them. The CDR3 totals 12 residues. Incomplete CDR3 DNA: TGTGCCAGCGGGCAGTCGTCCTACGAG. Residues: CASGQSSYE. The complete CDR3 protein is CASGQSSYEQYF.

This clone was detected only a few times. CDR3: CASSWPKVNEQFF. The DNA read from the CDR3 is TGTGCCAGCAGCTGGCCCAAAGTTAATGAG. The V and J genes are TRBV5-4 and TRBJ2-1; D is unresolved. The CDR3 goes on 3 residues after the read ends, and that part is filled in from the germline J gene. This CDR3 has 13 residues. With 3 bases removed from V and 7 bases from J, the gap between germline ends came to 11 bases. Germline lookup yields CDR1 SGHNT and CDR2 YYREEE (reference sequence).

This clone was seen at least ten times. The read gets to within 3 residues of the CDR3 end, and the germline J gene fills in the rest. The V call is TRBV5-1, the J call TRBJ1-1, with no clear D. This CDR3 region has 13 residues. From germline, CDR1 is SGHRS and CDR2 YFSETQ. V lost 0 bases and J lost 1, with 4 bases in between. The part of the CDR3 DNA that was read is TGCGCCAGCAGCTTGGGCGGGAACACTGAA. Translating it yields CASSLGGNTE. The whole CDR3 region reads CASSLGGNTEAFF.

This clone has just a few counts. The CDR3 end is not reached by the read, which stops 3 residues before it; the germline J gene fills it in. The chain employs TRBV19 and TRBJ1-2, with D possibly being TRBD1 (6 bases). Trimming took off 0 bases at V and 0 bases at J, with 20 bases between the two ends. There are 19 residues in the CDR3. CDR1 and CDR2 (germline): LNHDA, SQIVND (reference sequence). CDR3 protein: CASSIETARDTLANYGYTF. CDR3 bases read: TGTGCCAGTAGTATAGAAACGGCCCGGGACACTCTGGCTAACTATGGC.

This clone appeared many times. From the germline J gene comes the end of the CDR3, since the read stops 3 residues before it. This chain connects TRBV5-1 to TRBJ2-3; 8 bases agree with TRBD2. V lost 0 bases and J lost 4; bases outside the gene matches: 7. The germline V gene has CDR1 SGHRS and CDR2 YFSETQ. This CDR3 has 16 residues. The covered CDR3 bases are TGCGCCAGCAGCTTGGTCGTCAGCGGGGGCGCAGATACG. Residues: CASSLVVSGGADT. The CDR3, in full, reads CASSLVVSGGADTQYF.

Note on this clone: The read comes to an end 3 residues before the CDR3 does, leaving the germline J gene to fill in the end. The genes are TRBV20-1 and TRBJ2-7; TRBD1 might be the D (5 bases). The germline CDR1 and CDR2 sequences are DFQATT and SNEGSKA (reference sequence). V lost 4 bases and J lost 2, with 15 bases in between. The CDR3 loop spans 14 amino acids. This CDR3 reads CSATDKDKTYEQYF. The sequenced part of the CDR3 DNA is TGCAGTGCTACAGATAAGGACAAAACCTACGAG.

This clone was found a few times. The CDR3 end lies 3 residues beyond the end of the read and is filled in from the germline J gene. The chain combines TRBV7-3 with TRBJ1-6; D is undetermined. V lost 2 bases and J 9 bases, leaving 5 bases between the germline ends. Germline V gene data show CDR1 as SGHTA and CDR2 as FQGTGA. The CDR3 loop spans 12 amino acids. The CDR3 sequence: CASSLPGSPLHF. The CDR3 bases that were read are TGTGCCAGCAGCTTACCGGGTTCACCC.

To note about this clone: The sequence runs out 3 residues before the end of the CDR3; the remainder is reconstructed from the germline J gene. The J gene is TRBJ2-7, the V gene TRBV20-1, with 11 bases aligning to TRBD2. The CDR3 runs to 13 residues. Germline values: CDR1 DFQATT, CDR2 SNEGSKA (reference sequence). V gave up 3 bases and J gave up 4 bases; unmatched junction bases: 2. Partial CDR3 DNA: TGCAGTGCTAGGACTAGCGGGGTTTACGAG. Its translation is CSARTSGVYE. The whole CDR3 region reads CSARTSGVYEQYF.

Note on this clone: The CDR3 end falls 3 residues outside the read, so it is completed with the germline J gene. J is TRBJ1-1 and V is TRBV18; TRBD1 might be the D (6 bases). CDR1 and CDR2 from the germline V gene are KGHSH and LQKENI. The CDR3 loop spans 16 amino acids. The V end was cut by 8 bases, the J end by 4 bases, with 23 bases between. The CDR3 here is CASPQTVGGPFTEAFF. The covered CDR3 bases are TGTGCCAGCCCACAAACCGTGGGGGGGCCCTTCACTGAA.